The T cell receptor (beta chain) under discussion was sequenced for a study of tumor and adjacent non-tumor tissue in lung cancer. The CDR3 is 13 residues long. Germline values: CDR1 MNHEY, CDR2 SVGAGI. RNA was extracted from bulk tissue without any cell sorting. This non-tumor lung sample came from over 3 cm beyond the tumor edge. Three rounds of nested PCR, following a modified ARM-PCR protocol, produced the TCRbeta library. TCRdb redid the calling of the multiplex PCR reads with MiXCR, one entry per CDR3 protein. The table lists over 80,000 distinct CDR3 sequences, 80% of them singletons. As concerns this clonotype: The junction shows a germline mismatch at one end, possibly a read error.

Sequenced: distant non-tumor lung tissue. The sequence was obtained from a man in his sixties with small cell lung cancer. The rearrangement links TRBV6-5 to TRBJ2-5; D may be TRBD2 (5 bases). This chain's CDR3 is CARSYAGRETLYF. The CDR3 bases are TGTGCCAGGAGTTACGCTGGGAGAGAGACCTTGTACTTC.